This record concerns one T cell receptor beta chain sequence. Its antigen remains unknown. Relapse after autologous stem cell transplantation occurred in every patient, and brentuximab vedotin exposure varied. Measured with immunoSEQ multiplex PCR; TCRdb has only the in-frame clones, and not every one. The profile shows 20,000 to 30,000 clones, 81% of them singletons. The CDR3 contains 14 residues. Deletions cut 1 base from V and 0 bases from J, with 7 bases between. Germline assignment: CDR1 SGHVS and CDR2 FNYEAQ. This entry comes from a study of PD-1 blockade in classical Hodgkin lymphoma. Study outcomes and limitations: The baseline diversity of complete responders showed similarity to that of newly diagnosed patients.

This sample comprised peripheral blood mononuclear cells (PBMCs), obtained before the second cycle of nivolumab. This clonotype was obtained from a human donor with classical Hodgkin lymphoma. This chain uses TRBV7-6 with TRBJ2-7; D is ambiguous. CDR3 residues: CASSLEVSSYEQYF. The CDR3 DNA sequence: TGTGCCAGCAGCTTAGAAGTTAGCTCCTACGAGCAGTACTTC. Full variable domain (outside the CDR3, taken from reference TRBV7-6 and TRBJ2-7): GAGVSQSPRYKVTKRGQDVALRCDPISGHVSLYWYRQALGQGPEFLTYFNYEAQQDKSGLPNDRFSAERPEGSISTLTIQRTEQRDSAMYRCASSLEVSSYEQYFGPGTRLTVT.